Listed below are T cell receptor beta chains from one sample, sequenced in a study of T cell responses to AZD1222 COVID-19 vaccine. The repertoire was sequenced with immunoSEQ multiplex PCR; TCRdb's copy has only in-frame clones and lacks some. The sample lists some 150,000 clones, more than 90% seen once, with about 20% in the top ten. The material was peripheral blood, obtained on day 0 of AZD1222 vaccination. The receptors stem from an adult in good health. Both conserved end residues are part of each CDR3. The D gene is left open where the match is weak. Not every row has a clone size; where given, it reads once, few, many or a size class.

>TRBJ1-1|NA|NA|TRBV9
TGTGCCAGCAGCGTAGATGTAGGTTTCATGAACACTGAAGCTTTCTTT
CASSVDVGFMNTEAFF
>TRBJ2-7|NA|NA|TRBV27
TGTGCCAGCAGTTTAGCTACCCTGGGGGCTGGCGAGCAGTACTTC
CASSLATLGAGEQYF
>TRBJ1-5|NA|TRBD1|TRBV27
TGTGCCAGCAGCCTAAACAGGGGTGGGGATCAGCCCCAGCATTTT
CASSLNRGGDQPQHF
>TRBJ1-5|NA|NA|TRBV4-3
TGCGCCAGCAGCCAAGAGACCAACAATCAGCCCCAGCATTTT
CASSQETNNQPQHF
>TRBJ2-3|NA|TRBD2|TRBV7-8
TGTGCCAGCAGCCTTAGCGGGTCTAGCACAGATACGCAGTATTTT
CASSLSGSSTDTQYF
>TRBJ2-5|NA|TRBD1|TRBV7-2
TGTGCCAGCAGCTCCTCATGGACAGGGGGCGAGGAGACCCAGTACTTC
CASSSSWTGGEETQYF
>TRBJ1-2|NA|NA|TRBV27
TGTGCCAGCAGTTCGGTAGGGAACTATGGCTACACCTTC
CASSSVGNYGYTF
>TRBJ1-4|NA|TRBD1|TRBV27
TGTGCCAGCAGCCGATTCCTCCGGGACAGAATTGAAAAACTGTTTTTT
CASSRFLRDRIEKLFF
>TRBJ2-7|NA|NA|TRBV7-3
TGTGCCAGCAGCTTATATGGGGTCGAGGGTTACGAGCAGTACTTC
CASSLYGVEGYEQYF
>TRBJ2-5|NA|NA|TRBV2
TGTGCCAGCAGTGCAGAAGAAATCGAGACCCAGTACTTC
CASSAEEIETQYF
>TRBJ1-5|once|TRBD1|TRBV10-3
TGTGCCATCAGTGCTGGAGGGGGCGAAGGGCAGCCCCAGCATTTT
CAISAGGGEGQPQHF
>TRBJ1-1|once|NA|TRBV28
TGTGCCAGCAGTTTGCCGGATGGTATTGAAGCTTTCTTT
CASSLPDGIEAFF
>TRBJ1-3|NA|NA|TRBV30
TGTGCCTGGAGTATGCAGGGATGGGCAAACACCATATATTTT
CAWSMQGWANTIYF
>TRBJ1-2|NA|NA|TRBV5-4
TGTGCCAGCAGCTTATTGGGCGGCTACACCTTC
CASSLLGGYTF
>TRBJ1-6|NA|TRBD1|TRBV18
TGTGCCAGCTCGCCGGACAGGGACGATTCACCCCTCCACTTT
CASSPDRDDSPLHF
>TRBJ2-2|NA|NA|TRBV5-1
TGCGCCAGCAGCTCCGGGATGATGGAACGCGGGGAGCTGTTTTTT
CASSSGMMERGELFF
>TRBJ2-1|NA|TRBD1|TRBV5-1
TGCGCCAGCAGCTTGAGGGGACAGGAATACAATGAGCAGTTCTTC
CASSLRGQEYNEQFF
>TRBJ1-1|NA|NA|TRBV9
TGTGCCAGCAGCGTCGGAGGGACAAAGAACACTGAAGCTTTCTTT
CASSVGGTKNTEAFF
>TRBJ1-5|NA|NA|TRBV19
TGTGCCAGTAGTATAGCTAGCGTCGGTAGCAATCAGCCCCAGCATTTT
CASSIASVGSNQPQHF
>TRBJ2-1|once|NA|TRBV5-5
TGTGCCAGCAGCCTATCAGGGAGAGGTGAGCAGTTCTTC
CASSLSGRGEQFF
>TRBJ2-7|NA|NA|TRBV5-8
TGTGCCAGCAGCTTGGTAGGCGTTGGCCCTTACGAGCAGTACTTC
CASSLVGVGPYEQYF
>TRBJ2-1|NA|TRBD2|TRBV6-5
TGTGCCGGTATAGCGGGAGGGAGATACAATGAGCAGTTCTTC
CAGIAGGRYNEQFF
>TRBJ1-2|NA|TRBD1|TRBV30
TGTGCCTGGGGACAGGGCTATGGCTACACCTTC
CAWGQGYGYTF
>TRBJ1-6|NA|TRBD1|TRBV14
TGTGCCAGCAGTCACAGGGGGAGCTCCTATAATTCACCCCTCCACTTT
CASSHRGSSYNSPLHF
>TRBJ1-6|NA|NA|TRBV5-1
TGCGCCAGCAGCTTGGCCCAAACAGGTGCCTCACCCCTCCACTTT
CASSLAQTGASPLHF
>TRBJ2-1|NA|TRBD2|TRBV19
TGTGCCAGTACCGATAGCGGGAGAACCTACAATGAGCAGTTCTTC
CASTDSGRTYNEQFF
>TRBJ2-3|once|TRBD1|TRBV5-1
TGCGCCAGCAGCTCGACAGGGGCCACCACAGATACGCAGTATTTT
CASSSTGATTDTQYF
>TRBJ2-2|NA|NA|TRBV9
TGTGCCAGCAGCGTCTTATCGGGACAAACGAACACCGGGGAGCTGTTTTTT
CASSVLSGQTNTGELFF
>TRBJ1-6|NA|NA|TRBV30
TGTGCCTGGGGGCCGAAAGGGTCTAAGGAATCACCCCTCCACTTT
CAWGPKGSKESPLHF
>TRBJ1-2|NA|TRBD1|TRBV28
TGTGCCAGCACCCCTCCAGACAGGGAGGCATATGGCTACACCTTC
CASTPPDREAYGYTF
>TRBJ2-7|once|TRBD2|TRBV28
TGTGCCAGCAGTTTATCCCCGGGCGGGGGCGAGCAGTACTTC
CASSLSPGGGEQYF
>TRBJ2-1|NA|TRBD1|TRBV29-1
TGCAGCGCCAACCGGGACAGGGGTTATGATGAGCAGTTCTTC
CSANRDRGYDEQFF
>TRBJ1-6|NA|TRBD1|TRBV25-1
TGTGCCAGCAGTCCGACAGGGGGATCTCAGTCACCCCTCCACTTT
CASSPTGGSQSPLHF
>TRBJ1-1|NA|NA|TRBV14
TGTGCCAGCAGCCAATTCAGCCACACTGAAGCTTTCTTT
CASSQFSHTEAFF
>TRBJ1-1|NA|TRBD1|TRBV7-3
TGTGCCAGCAGCTTAGGACAGGTGAACACTGAAGCTTTCTTT
CASSLGQVNTEAFF
>TRBJ1-2|NA|NA|TRBV6-2/TRBV6-3
TGTGCCAGCAGTTACTCTCTAACCGTTAACTATGGCTACACCTTC
CASSYSLTVNYGYTF
>TRBJ2-7|NA|NA|TRBV29-1
TGCAGCGTTACGCGAGCGGACACCTACGAGCAGTACTTC
CSVTRADTYEQYF
>TRBJ2-3|NA|NA|TRBV27
TGTGCCAGCAGTCCGATAGACACAGATACGCAGTATTTT
CASSPIDTDTQYF
>TRBJ1-6|few|NA|TRBV7-9
TGTGCCAGCAGCTTAGGACAGGTCTTCCTAAATTCACCCCTCCACTTT
CASSLGQVFLNSPLHF
>TRBJ1-2|NA|TRBD1|TRBV27
TGTGCCAGCAGTTTCCAATTTACCGGGACAGGGGGCGCGGGCTACACCTTC
CASSFQFTGTGGAGYTF